This T cell receptor (beta chain) was sequenced for a study of OX40 agonist ivuxolimab in advanced cancers. About the research overall: At under 85% male, the cohort had a mean age of 60 years, ranging from 23 to 79.

Trimming took 2 bases from V and 4 from J, leaving 20 bases between them. The CDR3 is 17 residues long. From germline, CDR1 is KGHSH and CDR2 LQKENI. The table came from immunoSEQ multiplex PCR; TCRdb's copy has only in-frame clones and leaves some out. The sample yields 60,000 to 80,000 clones, approximately 80% seen once. Whole-study findings and limits: Several nonresponders also turned out to have low normalized T-cell clonal expansion.

Peripheral blood came from all dose cohorts at three timepoints. Concerning this clone itself: The antigen remains undetermined.

The chain employs TRBV18 and TRBJ1-1; perhaps TRBD1 as D (6 bases). The sample here was CD4+ or CD8+ T cells sorted from blood, taken in a trial of the OX40 agonist ivuxolimab. This receptor was obtained from an adult with an advanced solid tumor such as melanoma, head and neck, liver or kidney cancer. In DNA form, the CDR3 reads TGTGCCAGCTCACCAGGGACAACCGATACATGGAGCACTGAAGCTTTCTTT. Its protein product is CASSPGTTDTWSTEAFF.